Sequencing of this TCR beta chain was carried out in a study of neoadjuvant anti-PD-1 for oral cavity cancer. Broader study findings: Only a few patients per response group were TCR-analyzed; validation needed.

A word on this clone: The antigen is undetermined.

Sequencing used immunoSEQ multiplex PCR; TCRdb keeps in-frame clones, though not all of them. The profile covers more than 50,000 clones, with around four fifths appearing a single time and 2% to 3% taken by the ten largest. This CDR3 has 14 amino acids. The V gene lost 2 bases and the J gene lost 7 bases, with 13 bases spanning the gap. Per the germline V gene, CDR1 is SGHRS and CDR2 is YFSETQ. The chain couples TRBV5-1 to TRBJ2-1, with a weak D call TRBD2 (6 bases). The clonotype was recovered from a person aged 35-80 years with oral cavity squamous cell carcinoma. Sample: PBMCs, taken before nivolumab (anti-PD-1) treatment. The CDR3, as DNA: TGCGCCAGCAGCTTCCGCGGGATGGAAAATGAGCAGTTCTTC. This encodes CASSFRGMENEQFF.